Listed here is a single T cell receptor beta chain. The table came from immunoSEQ multiplex PCR; TCRdb's copy has only in-frame clones and leaves some out. The sample yields about 280,000 clones, 75% to 90% seen once. This record comes from a study of blood T cell repertoires in COVID-19. Germline trimming cut 6 bases from V and 4 bases from J; bases unmatched to any gene: 4. Germline lookup yields CDR1 MNHEY and CDR2 SVGAGI. CDR3 size: 14 residues. This chain joins TRBV6-5 and TRBJ1-3, with TRBD1 identical over 9 bases. The specimen was peripheral blood. This TCR came from a woman in her 30s who had recovered from COVID-19. The DNA for the CDR3 is TGTGCCAGCAGCCCAACAGGGGGCGGAAACACCATATATTTT. Its protein is CASSPTGGGNTIYF.